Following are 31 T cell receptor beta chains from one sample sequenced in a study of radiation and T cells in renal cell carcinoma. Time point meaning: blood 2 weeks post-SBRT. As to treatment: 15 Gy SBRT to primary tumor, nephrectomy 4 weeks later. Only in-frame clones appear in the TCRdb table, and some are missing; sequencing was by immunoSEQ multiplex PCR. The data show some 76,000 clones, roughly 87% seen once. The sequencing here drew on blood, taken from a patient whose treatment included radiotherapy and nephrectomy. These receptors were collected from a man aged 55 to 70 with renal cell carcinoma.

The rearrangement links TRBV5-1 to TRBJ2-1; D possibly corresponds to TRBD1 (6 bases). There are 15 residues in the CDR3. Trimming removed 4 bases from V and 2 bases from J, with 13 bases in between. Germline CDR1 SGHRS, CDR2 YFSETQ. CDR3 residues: CASSPDSAAYNEQFF. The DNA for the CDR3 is TGCGCCAGCAGCCCGGACAGTGCGGCCTACAATGAGCAGTTCTTC. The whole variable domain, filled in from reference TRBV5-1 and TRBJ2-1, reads KAGVTQTPRYLIKTRGQQVTLSCSPISGHRSVSWYQQTPGQGLQFLFEYFSETQRNKGNFPGRFSGRQFSNSRSEMNVSTLELGDSALYLCASSPDSAAYNEQFFGPGTRLTVL.

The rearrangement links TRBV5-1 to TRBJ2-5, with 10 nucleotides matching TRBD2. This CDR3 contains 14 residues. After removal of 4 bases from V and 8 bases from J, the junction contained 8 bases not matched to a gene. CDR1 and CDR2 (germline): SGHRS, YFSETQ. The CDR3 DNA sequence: TGCGCCAGCAGCCCCAGCGGGAGGGCGGTCACCCAGTACTTC. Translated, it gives CASSPSGRAVTQYF.

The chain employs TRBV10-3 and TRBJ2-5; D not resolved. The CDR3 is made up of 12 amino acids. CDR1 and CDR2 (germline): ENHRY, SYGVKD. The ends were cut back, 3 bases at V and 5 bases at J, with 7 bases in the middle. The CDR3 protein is CAISEQQETQYF. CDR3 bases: TGTGCCATCAGTGAACAGCAGGAGACCCAGTACTTC.

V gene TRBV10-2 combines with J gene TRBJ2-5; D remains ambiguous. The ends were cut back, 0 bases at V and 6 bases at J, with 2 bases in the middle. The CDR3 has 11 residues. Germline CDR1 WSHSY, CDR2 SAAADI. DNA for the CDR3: TGCGCCAGCAGTGAGTCACAGACCCAGTACTTC. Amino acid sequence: CASSESQTQYF.

CDR3 in amino acids: CASSKGQGGYEQYF. The CDR3 nucleotides are TGTGCCAGCAGTAAGGGACAGGGAGGCTACGAGCAGTACTTC. The gene calls are TRBV6-1 and TRBJ2-7; 9 bases line up with TRBD1. CDR3 length: 14 amino acids. Germline V gene sequence: CDR1 MNHNS, CDR2 SASEGT. The ends lost 5 bases at V and 3 bases at J; junction bases unmatched: 5.

CDR3 DNA sequence: TGTGCCAGCGCCGTTGCGGGAGCACAAAGTGAGCAGTTCTTC. Translated: CASAVAGAQSEQFF. The rearrangement uses TRBV11-3 and TRBJ2-1; 7 nucleotides match TRBD2. This CDR3 has 14 residues. Looked up from germline, CDR1 is SGHNT and CDR2 is YENEEA. J was trimmed by 9 bases and V by 8 bases; bases with no gene match: 13. The complete variable domain, with remaining parts taken from reference TRBV11-3 and TRBJ2-1, reads EAGVVQSPRYKIIEKKQPVAFWCNPISGHNTLYWYLQNLGQGPELLIRYENEEAVDDSQLPKDRFSAERLKGVDSTLKIQPAELGDSAVYLCASAVAGAQSEQFFGPGTRLTVL.

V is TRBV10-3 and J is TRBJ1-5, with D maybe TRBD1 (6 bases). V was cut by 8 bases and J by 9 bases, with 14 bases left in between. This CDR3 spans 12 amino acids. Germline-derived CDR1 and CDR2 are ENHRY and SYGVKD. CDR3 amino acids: CAIGEGGGPQHF. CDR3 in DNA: TGTGCCATCGGCGAAGGAGGGGGGCCCCAGCATTTT.

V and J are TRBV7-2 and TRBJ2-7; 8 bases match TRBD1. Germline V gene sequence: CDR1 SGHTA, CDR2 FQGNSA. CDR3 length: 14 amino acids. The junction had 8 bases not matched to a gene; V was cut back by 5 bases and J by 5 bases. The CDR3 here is CASSTRQGMNEQYF. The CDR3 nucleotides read TGTGCCAGCAGCACGCGACAGGGGATGAACGAGCAGTACTTC.

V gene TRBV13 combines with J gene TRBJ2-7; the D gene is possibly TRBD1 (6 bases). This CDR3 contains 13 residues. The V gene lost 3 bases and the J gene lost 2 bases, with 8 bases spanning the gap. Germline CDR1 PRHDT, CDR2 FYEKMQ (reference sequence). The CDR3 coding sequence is TGTGCCAGCAGCTTGGGGGCTGCCTACGAGCAGTACTTC. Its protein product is CASSLGAAYEQYF.

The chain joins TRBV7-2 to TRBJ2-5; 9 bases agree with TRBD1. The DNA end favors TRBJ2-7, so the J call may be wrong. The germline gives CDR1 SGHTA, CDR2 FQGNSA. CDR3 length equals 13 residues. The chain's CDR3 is CASSRDRAYEQYF. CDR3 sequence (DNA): TGTGCCAGCAGTCGGGACAGGGCCTACGAGCAGTACTTC.

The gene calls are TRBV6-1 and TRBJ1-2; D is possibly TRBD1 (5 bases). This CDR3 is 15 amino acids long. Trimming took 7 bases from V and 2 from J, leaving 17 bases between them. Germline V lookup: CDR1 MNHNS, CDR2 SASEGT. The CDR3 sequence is CASTITGRGNYGYTF. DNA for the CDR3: TGTGCCAGCACCATAACGGGACGGGGAAACTATGGCTACACCTTC.

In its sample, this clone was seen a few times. In DNA, the CDR3 is TGTGCCAGCATGAAGGGGTTCACTGAAGCTTTCTTT. Its protein product is CASMKGFTEAFF. V gene TRBV25-1 combines with J gene TRBJ1-1; maybe TRBD1 (5 bases). V lost 7 bases to trimming and J lost 4 bases, with 10 bases between them. The CDR3 is 12 amino acids. The germline CDR1 and CDR2 sequences are MGHDK and SYGVNS.

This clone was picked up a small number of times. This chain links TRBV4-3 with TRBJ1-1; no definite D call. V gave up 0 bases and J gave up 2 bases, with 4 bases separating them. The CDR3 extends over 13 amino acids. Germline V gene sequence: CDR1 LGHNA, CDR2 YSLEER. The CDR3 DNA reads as TGCGCCAGCAGCCAAGAACCCAACACTGAAGCTTTCTTT. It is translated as CASSQEPNTEAFF.

The CDR3 loop reads CASMEGYPKGEQYF. In DNA form, the CDR3 reads TGTGCCAGCATGGAAGGGTATCCAAAGGGCGAGCAGTACTTC. The rearrangement joins TRBV27 to TRBJ2-7; D gene ambiguous. CDR1 and CDR2 from the germline V gene are MNHEY and SMNVEV (reference sequence). The V gene lost 7 bases and the J gene lost 6 bases, with 19 bases spanning the gap. The CDR3 loop spans 14 amino acids.

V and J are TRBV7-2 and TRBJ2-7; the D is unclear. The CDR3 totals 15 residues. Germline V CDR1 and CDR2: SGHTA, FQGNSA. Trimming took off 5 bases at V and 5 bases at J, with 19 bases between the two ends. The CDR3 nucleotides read TGTGCCAGCAGCCAACGGATCCGCACTCAAAACGAGCAGTACTTC. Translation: CASSQRIRTQNEQYF.

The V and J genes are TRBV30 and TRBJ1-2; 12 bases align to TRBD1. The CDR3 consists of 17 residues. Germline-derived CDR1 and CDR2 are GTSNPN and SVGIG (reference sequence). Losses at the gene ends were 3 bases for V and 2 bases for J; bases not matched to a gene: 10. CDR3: CAWSLRGQGARNYGYTF. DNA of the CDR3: TGTGCCTGGAGCCTCCGGGGACAGGGGGCGCGAAACTATGGCTACACCTTC.

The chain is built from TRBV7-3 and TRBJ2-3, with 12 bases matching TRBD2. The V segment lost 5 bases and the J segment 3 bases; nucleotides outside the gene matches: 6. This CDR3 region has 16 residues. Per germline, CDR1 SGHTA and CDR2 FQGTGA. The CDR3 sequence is CASSITSGGPTDTQYF. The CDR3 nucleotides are TGTGCCAGCAGCATTACTAGCGGGGGGCCGACAGATACGCAGTATTTT.

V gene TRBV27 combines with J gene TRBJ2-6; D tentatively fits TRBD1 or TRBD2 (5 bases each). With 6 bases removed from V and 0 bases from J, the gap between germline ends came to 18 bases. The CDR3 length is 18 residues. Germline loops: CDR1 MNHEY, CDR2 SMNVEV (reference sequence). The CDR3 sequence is CASRIHGVGLSGANVLTF. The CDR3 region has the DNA TGTGCCAGCAGGATACACGGGGTGGGGCTCTCTGGGGCCAACGTCCTGACTTTC.

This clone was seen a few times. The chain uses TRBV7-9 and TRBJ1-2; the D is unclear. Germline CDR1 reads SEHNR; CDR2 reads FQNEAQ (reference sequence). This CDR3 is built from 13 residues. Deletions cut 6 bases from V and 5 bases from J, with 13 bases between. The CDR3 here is CASSPGRAYGYTF. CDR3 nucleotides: TGTGCCAGCAGTCCGGGCCGAGCGTATGGCTACACCTTC.

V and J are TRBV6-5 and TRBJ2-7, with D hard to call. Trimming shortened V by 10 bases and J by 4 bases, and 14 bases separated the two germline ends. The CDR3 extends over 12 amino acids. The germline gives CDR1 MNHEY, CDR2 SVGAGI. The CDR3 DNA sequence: TGTGCCACCGGCCTTACTCAGTACGAGCAGTACTTC. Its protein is CATGLTQYEQYF.

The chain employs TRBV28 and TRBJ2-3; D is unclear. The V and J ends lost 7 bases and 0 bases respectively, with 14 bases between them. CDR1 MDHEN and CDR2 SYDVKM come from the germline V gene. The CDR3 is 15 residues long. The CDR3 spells CASTAEPTSTDTQYF. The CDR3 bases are TGTGCCAGCACCGCGGAACCTACTAGCACAGATACGCAGTATTTT. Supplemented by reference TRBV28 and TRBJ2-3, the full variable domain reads DVKVTQSSRYLVKRTGEKVFLECVQDMDHENMFWYRQDPGLGLRLIYFSYDVKMKEKGDIPEGYSVSREKKERFSLILESASTNQTSMYLCASTAEPTSTDTQYFGPGTRLTVL.

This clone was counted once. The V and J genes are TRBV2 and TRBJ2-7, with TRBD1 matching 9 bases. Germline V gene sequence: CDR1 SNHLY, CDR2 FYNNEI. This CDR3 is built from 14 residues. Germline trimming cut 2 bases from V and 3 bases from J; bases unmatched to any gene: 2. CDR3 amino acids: CASSERTGDYEQYF. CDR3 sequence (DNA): TGTGCCAGCAGTGAAAGGACAGGGGACTACGAGCAGTACTTC.

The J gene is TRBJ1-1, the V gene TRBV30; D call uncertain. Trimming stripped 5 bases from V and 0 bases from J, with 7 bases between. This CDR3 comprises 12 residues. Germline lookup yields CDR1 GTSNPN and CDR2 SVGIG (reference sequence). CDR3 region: CAWVGLNTEAFF. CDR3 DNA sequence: TGTGCCTGGGTGGGCCTGAACACTGAAGCTTTCTTT.

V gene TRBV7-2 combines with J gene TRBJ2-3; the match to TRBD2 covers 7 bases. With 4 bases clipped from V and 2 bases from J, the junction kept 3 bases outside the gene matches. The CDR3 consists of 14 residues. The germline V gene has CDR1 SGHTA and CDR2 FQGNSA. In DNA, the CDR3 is TGTGCCAGCAGCTGGGGGGACTACACAGATACGCAGTATTTT. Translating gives CASSWGDYTDTQYF.

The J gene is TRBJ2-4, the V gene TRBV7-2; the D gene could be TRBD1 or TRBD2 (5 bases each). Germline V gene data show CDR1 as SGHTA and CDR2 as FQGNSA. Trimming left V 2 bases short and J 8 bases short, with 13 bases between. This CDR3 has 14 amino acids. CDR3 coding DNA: TGTGCCAGCAGCTTAAATTACGGGACGGACATTCAGTACTTC. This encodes CASSLNYGTDIQYF.

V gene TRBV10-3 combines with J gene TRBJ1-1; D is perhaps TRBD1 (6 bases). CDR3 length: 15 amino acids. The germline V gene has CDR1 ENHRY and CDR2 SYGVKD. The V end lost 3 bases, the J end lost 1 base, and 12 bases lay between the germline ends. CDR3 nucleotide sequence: TGTGCCATCAGTGACCCTGGACAGCCGAACACTGAAGCTTTCTTT. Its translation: CAISDPGQPNTEAFF.

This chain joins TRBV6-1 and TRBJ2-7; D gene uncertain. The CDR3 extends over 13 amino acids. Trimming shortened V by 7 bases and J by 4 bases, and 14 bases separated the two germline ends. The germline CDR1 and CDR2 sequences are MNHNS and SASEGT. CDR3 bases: TGTGCCAGCAATCTAAGGGCACCATACGAGCAGTACTTC. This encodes CASNLRAPYEQYF.

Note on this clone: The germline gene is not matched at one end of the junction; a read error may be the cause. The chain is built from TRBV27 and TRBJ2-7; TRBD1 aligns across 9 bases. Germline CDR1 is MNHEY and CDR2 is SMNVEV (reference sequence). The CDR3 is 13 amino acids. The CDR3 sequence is CASSFGKQGAPHF. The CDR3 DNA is TGTGCCAGCAGTTTTGGCAAACAGGGGGCGCCGCACTTC.

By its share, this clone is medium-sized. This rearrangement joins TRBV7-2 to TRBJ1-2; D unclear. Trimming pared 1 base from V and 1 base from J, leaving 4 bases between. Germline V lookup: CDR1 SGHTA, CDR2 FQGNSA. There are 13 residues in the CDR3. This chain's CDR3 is CASSLDNNYGYTF. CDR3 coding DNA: TGTGCCAGCAGCTTAGACAATAACTATGGCTACACCTTC.

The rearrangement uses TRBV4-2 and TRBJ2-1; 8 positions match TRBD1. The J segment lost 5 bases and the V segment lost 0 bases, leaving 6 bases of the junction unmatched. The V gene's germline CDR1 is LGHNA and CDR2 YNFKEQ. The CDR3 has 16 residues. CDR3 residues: CASSQDQDRVDNEQFF. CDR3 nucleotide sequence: TGTGCCAGCAGCCAAGATCAGGACAGGGTTGACAATGAGCAGTTCTTC.

CDR3 bases: TGTGCCAGCACCCGAGGGGGGCCGAGCACTGAAGCTTTCTTT. Amino acid sequence: CASTRGGPSTEAFF. This chain links TRBV7-9 with TRBJ1-1; possibly TRBD1 for D (6 bases). Trimming took off 7 bases at V and 4 bases at J, with 16 bases between the two ends. The V gene's germline CDR1 is SEHNR and CDR2 FQNEAQ (reference sequence). The CDR3 has 14 residues.